This T cell receptor (beta chain) was observed in a study of identical twins. Comment on this clonotype: Its target is unknown.

The CDR3 has 12 amino acids. Germline values: CDR1 DFQATT, CDR2 SNEGSKA (reference sequence). Trimming left V 6 bases short and J 4 bases short, with 13 bases between. TCRdb reprocessed the 5' RACE reads via MiXCR and lists one record per CDR3 protein. The sample holds a few hundred thousand distinct CDR3 sequences, 10% to 15% seen once. The study's findings and limits: The analysis was cross-sectional rather than longitudinal within donors. Abundant beta clonotypes from cord blood had fewer insertions, unlike memory repertoires, which showed none. Twin-shared out-of-frame alpha sequences were enriched for low generation probability.

This sample also belongs to another study, concerning yellow fever vaccine responses in identical twins.

The specimen was memory (CD45RO+) T cells sorted from blood. The rearrangement joins TRBV20-1 to TRBJ2-7, with a weak D call TRBD1 (6 bases). This receptor was identified in a woman aged 18-35 years in good health. CDR3 sequence reads: CSARKGVYEQYF. The CDR3 DNA follows: TGCAGTGCCCGAAAGGGGGTGTACGAGCAGTACTTC.